This record concerns one T cell receptor (beta chain) sequence. Using immunoSEQ multiplex PCR, the repertoire was profiled, and TCRdb retains in-frame clones only, with some absent. The table shows about 310,000 clones, with around 90% occurring only once. The data belong to a study of blood T cell repertoires in COVID-19. The CDR3 runs 15 residues. Germline V lookup: CDR1 MNHEY, CDR2 SVGAGI. Trimming removed 5 bases from V and 2 bases from J; junction bases left unmatched: 2. The chain couples TRBV6-5 to TRBJ2-6; 8 bases are shared with TRBD1. This TCR came from a man in his late teens or twenties with active or convalescent COVID-19. Sequencing was performed on peripheral blood. The CDR3 here is CASSPGGAGANVLTF. In DNA, the CDR3 is TGTGCCAGCAGTCCAGGGGGCGCTGGGGCCAACGTCCTGACTTTC.